The present T cell receptor beta chain was sequenced within a study of CD8 T cells in ankylosing spondylitis. Study observations and caveats: A TCR beta motif of under ten highly homologous variants seemed to mark ankylosing spondylitis blood. Disease-linked clones displayed a CD8+ phenotype and appeared relatively rarely in peripheral blood. From matched ankylosing spondylitis synovial fluid, disease-linked clones were reportedly recovered at significantly enriched levels.

Using its own MiXCR run on the 5' RACE reads, TCRdb lists one record per CDR3 protein. The sample consists of roughly 700,000 distinct CDR3 sequences, around a fifth of them appearing once. This CDR3 has 17 amino acids. Germline trimming cut 4 bases from V and 5 bases from J; bases unmatched to any gene: 14. Germline V gene sequence: CDR1 SNHLY, CDR2 FYNNEI. As regards this clonotype: The antigen is not known.

The V call is TRBV2, the J call TRBJ2-3; 8 nucleotides line up with TRBD2. This clonotype was obtained from a male donor with ankylosing spondylitis. The sequencing sample was made of blood, either unsorted or a sorted T cell fraction (not recorded which). The CDR3 here is CASSGAVSGVPVDTQYF. In DNA, the CDR3 is TGTGCCAGCAGTGGGGCCGTTAGCGGGGTTCCAGTAGATACGCAGTATTTT.